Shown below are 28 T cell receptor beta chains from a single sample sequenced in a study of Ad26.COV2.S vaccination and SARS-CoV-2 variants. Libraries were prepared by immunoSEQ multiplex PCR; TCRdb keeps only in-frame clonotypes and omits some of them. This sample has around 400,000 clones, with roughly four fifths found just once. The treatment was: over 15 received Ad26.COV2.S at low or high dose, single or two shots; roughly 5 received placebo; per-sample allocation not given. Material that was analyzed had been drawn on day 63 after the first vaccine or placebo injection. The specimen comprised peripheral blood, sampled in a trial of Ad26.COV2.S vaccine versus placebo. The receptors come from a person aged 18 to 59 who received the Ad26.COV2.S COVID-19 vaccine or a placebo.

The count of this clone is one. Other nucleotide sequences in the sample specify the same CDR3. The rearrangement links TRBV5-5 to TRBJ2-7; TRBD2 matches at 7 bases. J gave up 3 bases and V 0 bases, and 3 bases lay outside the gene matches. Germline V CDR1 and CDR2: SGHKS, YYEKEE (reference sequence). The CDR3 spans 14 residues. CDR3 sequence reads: CASSLAGGSYEQYF. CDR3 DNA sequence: TGTGCCAGCAGCTTGGCCGGCGGGAGCTACGAGCAGTACTTC.

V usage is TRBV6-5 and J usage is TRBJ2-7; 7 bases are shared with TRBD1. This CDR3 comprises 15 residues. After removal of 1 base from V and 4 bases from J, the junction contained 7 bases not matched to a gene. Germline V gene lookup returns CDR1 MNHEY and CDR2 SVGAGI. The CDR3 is CASSYYQGVIYEQYF. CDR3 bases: TGTGCCAGCAGTTACTACCAGGGGGTTATTTACGAGCAGTACTTC.

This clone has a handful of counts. CDR3: CASSLARVDTYEQYF. CDR3 sequence (DNA): TGTGCCAGCAGCTTAGCGAGGGTAGATACCTACGAGCAGTACTTC. V usage is TRBV11-2 and J usage is TRBJ2-7; maybe TRBD2 (5 bases). CDR3 size: 15 residues. Germline-derived CDR1 and CDR2 are SGHAT and FQNNGV. The V gene lost 1 base and the J gene lost 2 bases, with 12 bases spanning the gap.

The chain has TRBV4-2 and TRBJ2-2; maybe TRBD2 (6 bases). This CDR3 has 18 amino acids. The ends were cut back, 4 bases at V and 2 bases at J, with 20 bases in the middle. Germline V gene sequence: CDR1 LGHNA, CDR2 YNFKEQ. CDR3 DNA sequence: TGTGCCAGCAGCCTGCTCCTGGGACTGCTTGCCAACACCGGGGAGCTGTTTTTT. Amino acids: CASSLLLGLLANTGELFF.

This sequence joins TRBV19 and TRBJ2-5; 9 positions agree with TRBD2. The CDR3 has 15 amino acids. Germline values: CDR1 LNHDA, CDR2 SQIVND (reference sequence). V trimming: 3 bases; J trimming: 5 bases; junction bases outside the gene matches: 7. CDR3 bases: TGTGCCAGTAGTATGAGTACGGCGGGAGGGGAGACCCAGTACTTC. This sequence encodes CASSMSTAGGETQYF.

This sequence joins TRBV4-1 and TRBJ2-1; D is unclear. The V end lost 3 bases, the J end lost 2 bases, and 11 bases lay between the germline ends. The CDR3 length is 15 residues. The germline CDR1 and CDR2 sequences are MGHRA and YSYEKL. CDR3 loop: CASSQPRRPYNEQFF. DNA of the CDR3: TGCGCCAGCAGCCAGCCTAGACGCCCCTACAATGAGCAGTTCTTC.

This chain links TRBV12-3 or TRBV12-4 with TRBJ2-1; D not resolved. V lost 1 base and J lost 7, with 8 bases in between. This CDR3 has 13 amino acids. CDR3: CASSLVSGNEQFF. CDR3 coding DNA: TGTGCCAGCAGTTTAGTTTCCGGGAATGAGCAGTTCTTC.

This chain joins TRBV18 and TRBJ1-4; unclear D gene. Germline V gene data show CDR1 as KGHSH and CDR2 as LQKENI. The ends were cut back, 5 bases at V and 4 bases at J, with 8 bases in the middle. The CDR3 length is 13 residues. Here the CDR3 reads CASSSQRNEKLFF. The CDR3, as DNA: TGTGCCAGCTCATCTCAGCGTAATGAAAAACTGTTTTTT.

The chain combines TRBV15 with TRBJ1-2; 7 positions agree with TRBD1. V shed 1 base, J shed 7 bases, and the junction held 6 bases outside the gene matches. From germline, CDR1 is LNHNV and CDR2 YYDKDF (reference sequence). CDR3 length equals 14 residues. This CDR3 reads CATSRGEGAGGYTF. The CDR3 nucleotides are TGTGCCACCAGCAGAGGGGAGGGGGCAGGTGGCTACACCTTC.

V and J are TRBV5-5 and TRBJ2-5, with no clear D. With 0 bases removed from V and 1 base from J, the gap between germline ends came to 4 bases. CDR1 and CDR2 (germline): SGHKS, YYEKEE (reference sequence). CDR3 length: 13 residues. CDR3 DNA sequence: TGTGCCAGCAGCTTGGGTTCCCAAGAGACCCAGTACTTC. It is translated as CASSLGSQETQYF.

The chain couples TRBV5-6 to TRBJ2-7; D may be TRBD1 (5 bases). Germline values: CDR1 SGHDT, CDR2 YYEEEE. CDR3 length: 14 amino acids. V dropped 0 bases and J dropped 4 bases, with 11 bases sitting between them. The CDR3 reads CASSLGGIGYEQYF. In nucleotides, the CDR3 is TGTGCCAGCAGCTTGGGGGGCATTGGGTACGAGCAGTACTTC.

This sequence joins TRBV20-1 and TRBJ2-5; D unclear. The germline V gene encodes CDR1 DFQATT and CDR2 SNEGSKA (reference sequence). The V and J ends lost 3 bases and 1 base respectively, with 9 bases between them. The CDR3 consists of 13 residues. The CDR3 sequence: CSASARPQETQYF. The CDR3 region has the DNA TGCAGTGCTAGTGCACGGCCCCAAGAGACCCAGTACTTC.

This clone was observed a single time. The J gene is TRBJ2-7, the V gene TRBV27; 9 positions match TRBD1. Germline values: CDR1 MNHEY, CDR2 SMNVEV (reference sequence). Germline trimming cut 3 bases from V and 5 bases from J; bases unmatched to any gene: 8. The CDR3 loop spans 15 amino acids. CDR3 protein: CASSFFGTGWHEQYF. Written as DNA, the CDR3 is TGTGCCAGCAGTTTTTTTGGGACAGGGTGGCACGAGCAGTACTTC.

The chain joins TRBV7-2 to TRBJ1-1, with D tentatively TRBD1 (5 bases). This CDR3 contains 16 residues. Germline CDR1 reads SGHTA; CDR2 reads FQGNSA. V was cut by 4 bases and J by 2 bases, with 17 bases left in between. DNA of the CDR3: TGTGCCAGCAGCTCACGACCTGACAGCCTCAACACTGAAGCTTTCTTT. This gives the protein CASSSRPDSLNTEAFF.

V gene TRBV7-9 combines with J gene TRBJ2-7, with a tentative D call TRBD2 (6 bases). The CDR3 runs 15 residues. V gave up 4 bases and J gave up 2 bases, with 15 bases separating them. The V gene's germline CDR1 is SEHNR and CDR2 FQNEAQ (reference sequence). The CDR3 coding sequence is TGTGCCAGCAGCTCCTCCTCACTAGCCCCCTACGAGCAGTACTTC. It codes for CASSSSSLAPYEQYF.

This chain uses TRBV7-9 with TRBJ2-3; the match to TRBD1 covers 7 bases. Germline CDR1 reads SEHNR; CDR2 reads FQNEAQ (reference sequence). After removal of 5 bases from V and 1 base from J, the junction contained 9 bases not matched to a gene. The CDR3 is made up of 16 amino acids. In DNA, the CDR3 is TGTGCCAGCAGCCCTCTTTTTAGGGGGCGCACAGATACGCAGTATTTT. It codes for CASSPLFRGRTDTQYF.

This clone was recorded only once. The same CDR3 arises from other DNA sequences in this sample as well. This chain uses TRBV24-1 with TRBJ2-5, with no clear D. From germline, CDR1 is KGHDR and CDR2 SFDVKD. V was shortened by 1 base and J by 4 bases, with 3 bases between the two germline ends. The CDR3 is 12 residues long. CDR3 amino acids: CATSDLGETQYF. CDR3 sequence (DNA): TGTGCCACCAGTGATTTAGGAGAGACCCAGTACTTC.

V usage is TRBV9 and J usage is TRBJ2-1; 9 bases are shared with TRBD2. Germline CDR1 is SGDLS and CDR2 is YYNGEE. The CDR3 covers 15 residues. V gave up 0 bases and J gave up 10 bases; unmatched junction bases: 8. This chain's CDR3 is CASSVGSRGGGEQFF. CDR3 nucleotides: TGTGCCAGCAGCGTAGGCTCGCGGGGGGGCGGAGAGCAGTTCTTC.

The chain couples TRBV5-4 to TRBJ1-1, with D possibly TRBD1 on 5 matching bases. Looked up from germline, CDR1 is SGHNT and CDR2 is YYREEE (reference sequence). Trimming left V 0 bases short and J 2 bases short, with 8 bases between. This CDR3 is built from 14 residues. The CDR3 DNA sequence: TGTGCCAGCAGCTTGGGGGGGTTCAACACTGAAGCTTTCTTT. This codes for CASSLGGFNTEAFF.

For the CDR3, the DNA is TGTGCCAGCAGCGTTAAACCCACCGTAACAGGGGGCGCCGGGGAGCTGTTTTTT. This translates into CASSVKPTVTGGAGELFF. The chain carries TRBV9 and TRBJ2-2; 9 bases are a match to TRBD1. Germline values: CDR1 SGDLS, CDR2 YYNGEE. The CDR3 contains 18 residues. V trimming: 2 bases; J trimming: 6 bases; junction bases outside the gene matches: 14.

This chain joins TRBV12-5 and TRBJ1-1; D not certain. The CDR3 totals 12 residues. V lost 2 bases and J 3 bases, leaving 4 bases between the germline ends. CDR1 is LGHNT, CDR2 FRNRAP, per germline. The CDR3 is CASGLRDTEAFF. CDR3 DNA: TGTGCTAGTGGTTTGAGGGACACTGAAGCTTTCTTT.

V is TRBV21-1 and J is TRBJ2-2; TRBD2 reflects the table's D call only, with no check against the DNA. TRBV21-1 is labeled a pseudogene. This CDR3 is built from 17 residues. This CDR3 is CASSKERGGADTGELFF. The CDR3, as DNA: TGTGCCAGCAGCAAAGAACGCGGGGGGGCGGACACCGGGGAGCTGTTTTTT.

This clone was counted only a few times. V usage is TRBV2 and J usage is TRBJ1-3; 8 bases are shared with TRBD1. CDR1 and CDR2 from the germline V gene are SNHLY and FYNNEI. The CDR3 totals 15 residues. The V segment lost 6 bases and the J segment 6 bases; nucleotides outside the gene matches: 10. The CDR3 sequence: CASSDFTGGKNTIYF. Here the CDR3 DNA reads TGTGCCAGCAGCGACTTTACAGGGGGAAAAAACACCATATATTTT. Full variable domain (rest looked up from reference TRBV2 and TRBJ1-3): EPEVTQTPSHQVTQMGQEVILRCVPISNHLYFYWYRQILGQKVEFLVSFYNNEISEKSEIFDDQFSVERPDGSNFTLKIRSTKLEDSAMYFCASSDFTGGKNTIYFGEGSWLTVV.

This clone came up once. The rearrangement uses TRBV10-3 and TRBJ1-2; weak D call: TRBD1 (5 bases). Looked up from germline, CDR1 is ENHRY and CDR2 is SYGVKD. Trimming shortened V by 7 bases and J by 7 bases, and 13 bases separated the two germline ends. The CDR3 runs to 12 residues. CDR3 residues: CAINQGLGGYTF. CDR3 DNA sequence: TGTGCCATCAATCAGGGCTTAGGTGGCTACACCTTC.

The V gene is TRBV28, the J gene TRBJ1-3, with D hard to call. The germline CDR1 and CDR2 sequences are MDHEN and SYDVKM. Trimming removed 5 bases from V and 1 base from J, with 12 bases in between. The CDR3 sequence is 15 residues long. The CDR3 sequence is CASSPTMLSGNTIYF. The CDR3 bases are TGTGCCAGCAGTCCCACGATGTTGTCTGGAAACACCATATATTTT.

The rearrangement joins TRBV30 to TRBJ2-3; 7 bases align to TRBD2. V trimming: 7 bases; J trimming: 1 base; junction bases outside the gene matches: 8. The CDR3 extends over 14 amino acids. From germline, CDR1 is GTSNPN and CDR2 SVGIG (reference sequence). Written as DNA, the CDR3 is TGTGCCTTGAGGAGCGCGGGAGGCACAGATACGCAGTATTTT. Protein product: CALRSAGGTDTQYF.

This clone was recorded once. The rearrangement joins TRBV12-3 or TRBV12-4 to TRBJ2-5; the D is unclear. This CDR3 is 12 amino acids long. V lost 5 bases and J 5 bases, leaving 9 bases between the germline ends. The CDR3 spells CASSPNGETQYF. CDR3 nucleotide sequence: TGTGCCAGCAGTCCTAACGGGGAGACCCAGTACTTC.

Written as DNA, the CDR3 is TGTGCCAGCAGTGAAAAGACAGGTGTGGGGTTCAATGAGCAGTTCTTC. Translating it yields CASSEKTGVGFNEQFF. The chain combines TRBV6-1 with TRBJ2-1, with a weak D call TRBD1 (6 bases). The CDR3 covers 16 residues. Germline values: CDR1 MNHNS, CDR2 SASEGT. V was trimmed by 2 bases and J by 6 bases, leaving 17 bases between them.